What follows is one TCR beta chain and its context. Its antigen remains unidentified. Per-base quality was not reported, and no clone a single base away is much larger than it. Taken with the paper, the label for time point translates to: newly diagnosed, previously untreated cHL patient sample. CD8+ T cells were purified from thawed PBMCs by magnetic negative selection with a Miltenyi CD8+ T cell isolation kit. To serve as a comparison group for the relapsed/refractory trial patients, PBMCs were sequenced from patients with newly diagnosed, previously untreated classical Hodgkin lymphoma. Peripheral blood was collected in 8 mL Vacutainer Cell Preparation Tubes, from which PBMCs were isolated by centrifugation and then cryopreserved. Purified CD4+ and CD8+ fractions were prepared only for cases with an additional available PBMC sample. Magnetically labelled cells were removed on LS columns in a quadroMACS separator, and the flow-through was collected as the purified fraction.

These data originate in a study of PD-1 blockade in classical Hodgkin lymphoma (dated by TCRdb to 2020 to 2022). Background for the entire study: The study used CyTOF and TCR beta sequencing to define a peripheral blood immune signature of response to PD-1 blockade in classical Hodgkin lymphoma. Results the study describes overall, beyond this receptor: Baseline TCR diversity was reported as lower in newly diagnosed patients than in healthy donors, and lower still in relapsed/refractory patients. The study covered only a single clinical trial cohort, and the causes of the repertoire differences, possibly disease activity or prior therapy, were still not defined.

The Qiagen DNeasy kit was used to extract genomic DNA both from unsorted PBMCs and from the negatively selected CD4+ and CD8+ fractions. TCR beta CDR3 regions were subjected to amplification by immunoSEQ multiplex PCR with primers that anneal to V and J segments. A synthetic immune receptor repertoire was used to minimize amplification bias, and any residual bias was removed computationally once sequencing was done. The source study handled its data this way. Repertoire diversity was quantified as the Shannon entropy index using custom Python scripts. The unsorted, CD4+ and CD8+ repertoires were each analyzed separately, with the exception of combined analyses, where CD4+ and CD8+ sequences were merged in silico. Entries here come from immuneACCESS through TCRdb and include only in-frame sequences with V and J called. Some clones fail to appear in such tables; in the studies checked, an unresolved V gene covers under half of the shortfall, and the cause of the remainder is unknown. Clone size and V and J calls were adopted from that table, with D and trimming inferred from the DNA. Across this sample there are about 9,300 clones, with about 90% seen only once. Jointly, the top ten make up roughly 8.1% of the sample.

Trimmed from V: 9 bases; trimmed from J: 1 base; junction bases lacking a gene match: 9. The CDR3 numbers 15 residues from cysteine through phenylalanine. Just CDR3 DNA is preserved here, 45 bases in frame from base 1. The CDR1 and CDR2 encoded by the germline V gene are SNHLY and FYNNEI. The chain couples TRBV2 to TRBJ2-3; TRBD2 fits 8 bases in the junction. The clonotype was recovered from a human donor with classical Hodgkin lymphoma. The sample consisted of CD8+ T cells from blood. The bases are TGTGCCAGAACCTCTAGCGGGTGGGGCACAGATACGCAGTATTTT. The encoded protein is CARTSSGWGTDTQYF.